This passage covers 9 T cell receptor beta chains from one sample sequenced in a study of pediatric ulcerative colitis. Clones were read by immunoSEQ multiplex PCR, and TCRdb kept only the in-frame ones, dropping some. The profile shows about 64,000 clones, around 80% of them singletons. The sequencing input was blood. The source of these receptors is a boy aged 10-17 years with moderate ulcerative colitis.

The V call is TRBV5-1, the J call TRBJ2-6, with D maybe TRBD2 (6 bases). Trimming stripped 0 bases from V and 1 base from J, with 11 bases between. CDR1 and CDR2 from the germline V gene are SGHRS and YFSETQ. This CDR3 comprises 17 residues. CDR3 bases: TGCGCCAGCAGCTTGGAACTAGCAACGTCTGGGGCCAACGTCCTGACTTTC. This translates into CASSLELATSGANVLTF. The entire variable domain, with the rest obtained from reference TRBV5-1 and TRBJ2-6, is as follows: KAGVTQTPRYLIKTRGQQVTLSCSPISGHRSVSWYQQTPGQGLQFLFEYFSETQRNKGNFPGRFSGRQFSNSRSEMNVSTLELGDSALYLCASSLELATSGANVLTFGAGSRLTVL.

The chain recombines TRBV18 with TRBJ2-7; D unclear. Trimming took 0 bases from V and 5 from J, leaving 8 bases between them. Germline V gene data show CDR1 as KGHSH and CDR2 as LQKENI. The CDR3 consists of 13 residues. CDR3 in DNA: TGTGCCAGCTCACCACCGGTCCGGGACGAGCAGTACTTC. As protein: CASSPPVRDEQYF. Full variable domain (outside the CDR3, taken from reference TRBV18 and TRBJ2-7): NAGVMQNPRHLVRRRGQEARLRCSPMKGHSHVYWYRQLPEEGLKFMVYLQKENIIDESGMPKERFSAEFPKEGPSILRIQQVVRGDSAAYFCASSPPVRDEQYFGPGTRLTVT.

CDR3: CASSLERAGVSTYEQYF. The CDR3 coding sequence is TGCGCCAGCAGCTTGGAACGAGCGGGAGTGTCAACCTACGAGCAGTACTTC. This chain connects TRBV5-1 to TRBJ2-7, with TRBD2 identical over 8 bases. Germline V gene data show CDR1 as SGHRS and CDR2 as YFSETQ. Trimming at V came to 0 bases and at J to 2 bases, leaving 10 bases not matched to a gene. The CDR3 extends over 17 amino acids.

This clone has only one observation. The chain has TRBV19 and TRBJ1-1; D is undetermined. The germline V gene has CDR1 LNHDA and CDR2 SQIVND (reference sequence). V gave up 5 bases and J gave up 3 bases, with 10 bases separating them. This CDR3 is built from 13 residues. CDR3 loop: CASSSWVHTEAFF. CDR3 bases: TGTGCCAGTAGTTCCTGGGTGCACACTGAAGCTTTCTTT.

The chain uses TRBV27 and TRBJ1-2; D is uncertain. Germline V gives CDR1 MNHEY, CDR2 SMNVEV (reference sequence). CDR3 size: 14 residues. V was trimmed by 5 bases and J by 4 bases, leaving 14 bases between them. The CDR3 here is CASSLSLGFYGYTF. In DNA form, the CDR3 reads TGTGCCAGCAGTCTCTCTCTAGGGTTCTATGGCTACACCTTC.

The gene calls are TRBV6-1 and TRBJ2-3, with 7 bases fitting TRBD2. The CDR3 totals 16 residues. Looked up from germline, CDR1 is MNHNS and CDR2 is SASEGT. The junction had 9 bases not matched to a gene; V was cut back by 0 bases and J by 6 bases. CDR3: CASSEAPGLISDTQYF. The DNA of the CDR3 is TGTGCCAGCAGTGAAGCTCCGGGACTAATTTCGGATACGCAGTATTTT.

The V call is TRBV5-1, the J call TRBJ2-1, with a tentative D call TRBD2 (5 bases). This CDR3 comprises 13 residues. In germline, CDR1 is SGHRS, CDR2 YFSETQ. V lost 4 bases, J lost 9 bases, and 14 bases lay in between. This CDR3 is CASSHRIRGEQFF. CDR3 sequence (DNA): TGCGCCAGCAGCCATAGAATCCGGGGTGAGCAGTTCTTC.

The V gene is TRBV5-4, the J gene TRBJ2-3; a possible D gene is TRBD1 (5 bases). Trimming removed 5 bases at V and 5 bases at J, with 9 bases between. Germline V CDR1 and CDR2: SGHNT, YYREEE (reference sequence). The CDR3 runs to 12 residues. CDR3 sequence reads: CASRPQGDTQYF. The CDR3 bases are TGTGCCAGCAGGCCTCAGGGAGATACGCAGTATTTT.

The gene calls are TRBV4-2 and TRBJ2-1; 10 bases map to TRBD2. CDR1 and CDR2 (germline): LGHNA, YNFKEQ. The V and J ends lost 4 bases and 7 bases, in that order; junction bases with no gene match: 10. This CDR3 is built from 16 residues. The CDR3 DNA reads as TGTGCCAGCAGCCCCTTCTTACTAGCGGGATTGAATGAGCAGTTCTTC. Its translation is CASSPFLLAGLNEQFF.